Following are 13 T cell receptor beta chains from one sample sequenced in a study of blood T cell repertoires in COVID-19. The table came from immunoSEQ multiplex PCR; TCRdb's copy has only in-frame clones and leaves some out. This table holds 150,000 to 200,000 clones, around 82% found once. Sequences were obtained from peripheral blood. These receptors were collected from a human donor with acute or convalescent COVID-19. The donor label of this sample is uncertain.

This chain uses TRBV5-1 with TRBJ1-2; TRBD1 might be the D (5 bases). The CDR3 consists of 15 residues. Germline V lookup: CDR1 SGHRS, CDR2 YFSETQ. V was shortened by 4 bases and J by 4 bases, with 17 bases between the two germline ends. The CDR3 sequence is CASSAGLEGIYGYTF. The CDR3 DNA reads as TGCGCCAGCAGCGCAGGACTGGAGGGGATCTATGGCTACACCTTC. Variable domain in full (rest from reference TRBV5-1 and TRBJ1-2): KAGVTQTPRYLIKTRGQQVTLSCSPISGHRSVSWYQQTPGQGLQFLFEYFSETQRNKGNFPGRFSGRQFSNSRSEMNVSTLELGDSALYLCASSAGLEGIYGYTFGSGTRLTVV.

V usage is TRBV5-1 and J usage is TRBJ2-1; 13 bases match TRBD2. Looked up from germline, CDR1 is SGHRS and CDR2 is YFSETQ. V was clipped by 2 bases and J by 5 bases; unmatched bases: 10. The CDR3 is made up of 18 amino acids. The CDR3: CASSFGGTSGVGNNEQFF. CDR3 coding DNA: TGCGCCAGCAGCTTTGGGGGGACTAGCGGGGTAGGGAACAATGAGCAGTTCTTC.

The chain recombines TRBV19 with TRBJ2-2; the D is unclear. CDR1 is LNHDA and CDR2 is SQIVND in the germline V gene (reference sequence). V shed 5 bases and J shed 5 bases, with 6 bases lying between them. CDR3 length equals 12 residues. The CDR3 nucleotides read TGTGCCAGTAGTCCTAGAACCGGGGAGCTGTTTTTT. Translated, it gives CASSPRTGELFF.

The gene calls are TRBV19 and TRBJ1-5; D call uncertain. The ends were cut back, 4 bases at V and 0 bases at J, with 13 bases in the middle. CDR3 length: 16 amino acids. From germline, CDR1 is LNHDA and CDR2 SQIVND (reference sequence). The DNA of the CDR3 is TGTGCCAGTAGTACCCCCCGGGGATATAGCAATCAGCCCCAGCATTTT. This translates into CASSTPRGYSNQPQHF.

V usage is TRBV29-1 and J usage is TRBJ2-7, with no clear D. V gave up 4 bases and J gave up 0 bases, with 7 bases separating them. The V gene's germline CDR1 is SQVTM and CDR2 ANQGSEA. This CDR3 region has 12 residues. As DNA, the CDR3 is TGCAGCGTTGGTACAGTCTCCTACGAGCAGTACTTC. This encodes CSVGTVSYEQYF.

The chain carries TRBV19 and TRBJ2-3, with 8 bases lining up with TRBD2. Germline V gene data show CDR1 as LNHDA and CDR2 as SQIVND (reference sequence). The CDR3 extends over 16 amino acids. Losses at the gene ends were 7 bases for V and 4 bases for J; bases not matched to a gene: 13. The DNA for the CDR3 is TGTGCCAGTAATCCGAACCGGGGGGGCCTGCCAGATACGCAGTATTTT. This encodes CASNPNRGGLPDTQYF. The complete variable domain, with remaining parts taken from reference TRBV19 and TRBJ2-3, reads DGGITQSPKYLFRKEGQNVTLSCEQNLNHDAMYWYRQDPGQGLRLIYYSQIVNDFQKGDIAEGYSVSREKKESFPLTVTSAQKNPTAFYLCASNPNRGGLPDTQYFGPGTRLTVL.

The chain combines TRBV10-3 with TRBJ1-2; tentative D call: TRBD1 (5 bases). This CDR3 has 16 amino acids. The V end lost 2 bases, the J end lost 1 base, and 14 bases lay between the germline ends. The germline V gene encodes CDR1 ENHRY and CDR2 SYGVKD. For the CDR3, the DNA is TGTGCCATCAGTGAGCGATTTGGGGGAGGTAACTATGGCTACACCTTC. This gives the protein CAISERFGGGNYGYTF.

The DNA of the CDR3 is TGTGCCAGTAGTGTCATGGCACAGGGGAACAATCAGCCCCAGCATTTT. Its translation is CASSVMAQGNNQPQHF. The V gene is TRBV19, the J gene TRBJ1-5, with 7 bases matching TRBD1. Germline CDR1 is LNHDA and CDR2 is SQIVND (reference sequence). The CDR3 has 16 amino acids. With 5 bases clipped from V and 3 bases from J, the junction kept 10 bases outside the gene matches.

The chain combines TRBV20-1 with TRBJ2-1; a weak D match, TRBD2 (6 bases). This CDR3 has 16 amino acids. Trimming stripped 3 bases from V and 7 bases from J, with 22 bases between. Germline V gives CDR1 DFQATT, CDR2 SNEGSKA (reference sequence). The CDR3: CSASRGSGDVGNEQFF. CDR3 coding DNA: TGCAGTGCTAGTCGGGGGTCGGGGGACGTAGGGAATGAGCAGTTCTTC.

The CDR3 spells CAISEGGGLETQYF. DNA of the CDR3: TGTGCCATCAGTGAAGGGGGGGGCCTGGAGACCCAGTACTTC. J is TRBJ2-5 and V is TRBV10-3; maybe TRBD2 (7 bases). In germline, CDR1 is ENHRY, CDR2 SYGVKD. The CDR3 has 14 amino acids. V gave up 3 bases and J gave up 5 bases, with 13 bases separating them.

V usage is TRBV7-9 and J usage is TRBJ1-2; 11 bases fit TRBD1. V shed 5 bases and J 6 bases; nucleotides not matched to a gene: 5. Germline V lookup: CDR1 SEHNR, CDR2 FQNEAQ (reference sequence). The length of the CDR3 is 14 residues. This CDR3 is CASSGDRGIDGYTF. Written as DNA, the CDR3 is TGTGCCAGCAGCGGGGACAGGGGGATAGATGGCTACACCTTC.

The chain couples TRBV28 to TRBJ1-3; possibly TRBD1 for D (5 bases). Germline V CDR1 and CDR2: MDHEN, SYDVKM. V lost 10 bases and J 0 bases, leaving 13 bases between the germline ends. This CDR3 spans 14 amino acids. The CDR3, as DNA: TGTGCCACCTCGACAGTCCTCTCTGGAAACACCATATATTTT. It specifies CATSTVLSGNTIYF.

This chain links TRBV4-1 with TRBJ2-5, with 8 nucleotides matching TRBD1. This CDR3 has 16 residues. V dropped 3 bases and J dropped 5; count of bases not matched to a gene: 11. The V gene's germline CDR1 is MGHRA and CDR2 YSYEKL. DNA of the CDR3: TGCGCCAGCAGCCACAACCGGGACAGGTGGTATGAGACCCAGTACTTC. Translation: CASSHNRDRWYETQYF.